This entry concerns a single T cell receptor beta chain. Its antigen is as yet unknown. The data were obtained in a study of OX40 agonist ivuxolimab in advanced cancers. In germline, CDR1 is MNHNS, CDR2 SASEGT. This CDR3 is 16 amino acids long. Trimming left V 4 bases short and J 2 bases short, with 18 bases between. Repertoires were generated with immunoSEQ multiplex PCR, while TCRdb's copy carries only in-frame clones and drops some. The sample yields about 53,000 clones, 80% to 85% seen once. Study-wide results and limits: Expanded clones belonging to CD8+ T cells outnumbered, on average, those of CD4+. The study did not work out the antigen specificity of the expanded peripheral T cells.

This TCR derives from an adult with an advanced solid tumor such as melanoma, head and neck, liver or kidney cancer. The specimen comprised CD4+ or CD8+ T cells sorted from blood, sampled in a trial of the OX40 agonist ivuxolimab. The chain couples TRBV6-1 to TRBJ2-7; D unclear. The CDR3 here is CASSGRRAITTYEQYF. CDR3 DNA sequence: TGTGCCAGCAGTGGGCGACGGGCCATTACGACCTACGAGCAGTACTTC.